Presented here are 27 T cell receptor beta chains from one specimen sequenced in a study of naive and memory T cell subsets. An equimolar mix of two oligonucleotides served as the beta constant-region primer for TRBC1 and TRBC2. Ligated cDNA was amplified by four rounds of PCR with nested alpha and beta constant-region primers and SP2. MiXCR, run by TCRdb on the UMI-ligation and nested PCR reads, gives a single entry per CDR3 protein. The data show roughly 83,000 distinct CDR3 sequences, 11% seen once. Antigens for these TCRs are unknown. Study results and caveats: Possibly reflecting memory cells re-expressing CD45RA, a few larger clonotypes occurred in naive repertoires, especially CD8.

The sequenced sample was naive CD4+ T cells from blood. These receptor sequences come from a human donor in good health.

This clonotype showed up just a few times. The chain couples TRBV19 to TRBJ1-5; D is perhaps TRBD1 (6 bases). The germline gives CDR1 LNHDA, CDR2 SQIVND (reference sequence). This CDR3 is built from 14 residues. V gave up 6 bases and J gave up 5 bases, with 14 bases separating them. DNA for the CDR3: TGTGCCAGTAGCTATGACAGGAGCTATCAGCCCCAGCATTTT. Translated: CASSYDRSYQPQHF. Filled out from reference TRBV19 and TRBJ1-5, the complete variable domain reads DGGITQSPKYLFRKEGQNVTLSCEQNLNHDAMYWYRQDPGQGLRLIYYSQIVNDFQKGDIAEGYSVSREKKESFPLTVTSAQKNPTAFYLCASSYDRSYQPQHFGDGTRLSIL.

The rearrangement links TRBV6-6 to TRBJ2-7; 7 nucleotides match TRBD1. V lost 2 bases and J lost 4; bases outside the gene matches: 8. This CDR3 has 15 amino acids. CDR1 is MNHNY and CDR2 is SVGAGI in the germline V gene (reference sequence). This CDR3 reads CASSYQGQMKYEQYF. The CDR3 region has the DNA TGTGCCAGCAGTTACCAGGGACAGATGAAATACGAGCAGTACTTC.

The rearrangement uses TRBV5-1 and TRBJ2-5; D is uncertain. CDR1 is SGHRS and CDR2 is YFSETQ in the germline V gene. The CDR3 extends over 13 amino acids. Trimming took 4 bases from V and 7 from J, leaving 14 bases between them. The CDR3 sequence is CASSIELYGTQYF. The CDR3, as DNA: TGCGCCAGCAGCATAGAACTCTACGGGACCCAGTACTTC.

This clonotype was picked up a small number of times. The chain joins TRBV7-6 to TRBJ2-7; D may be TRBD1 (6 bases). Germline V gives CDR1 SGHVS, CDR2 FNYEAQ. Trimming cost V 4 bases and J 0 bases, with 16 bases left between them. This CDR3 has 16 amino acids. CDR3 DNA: TGTGCCAGCAGCTCTAAGGGACATTCTAGCTCCTACGAGCAGTACTTC. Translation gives CASSSKGHSSSYEQYF. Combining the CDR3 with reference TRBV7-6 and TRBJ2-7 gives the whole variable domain GAGVSQSPRYKVTKRGQDVALRCDPISGHVSLYWYRQALGQGPEFLTYFNYEAQQDKSGLPNDRFSAERPEGSISTLTIQRTEQRDSAMYRCASSSKGHSSSYEQYFGPGTRLTVT.

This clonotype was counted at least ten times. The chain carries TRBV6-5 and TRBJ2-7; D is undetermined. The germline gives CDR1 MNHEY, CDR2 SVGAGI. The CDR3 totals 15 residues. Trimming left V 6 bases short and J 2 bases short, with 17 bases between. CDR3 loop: CASSQGRPRTYEQYF. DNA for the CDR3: TGTGCCAGCAGCCAAGGGCGTCCCCGGACCTACGAGCAGTACTTC.

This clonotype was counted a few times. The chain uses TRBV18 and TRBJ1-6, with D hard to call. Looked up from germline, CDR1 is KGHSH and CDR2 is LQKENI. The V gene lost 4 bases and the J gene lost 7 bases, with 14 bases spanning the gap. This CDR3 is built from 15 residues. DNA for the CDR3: TGTGCCAGCTCACATAAGATCGACGGAAATTCACCCCTCCACTTT. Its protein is CASSHKIDGNSPLHF.

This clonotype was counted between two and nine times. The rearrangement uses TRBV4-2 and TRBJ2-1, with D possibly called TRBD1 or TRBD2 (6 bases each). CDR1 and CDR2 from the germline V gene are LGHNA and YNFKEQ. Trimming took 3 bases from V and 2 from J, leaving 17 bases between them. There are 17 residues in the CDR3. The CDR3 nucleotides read TGTGCCAGCAGCCACCTCGGGGGCAGGGTGGCCTACAATGAGCAGTTCTTC. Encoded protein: CASSHLGGRVAYNEQFF.

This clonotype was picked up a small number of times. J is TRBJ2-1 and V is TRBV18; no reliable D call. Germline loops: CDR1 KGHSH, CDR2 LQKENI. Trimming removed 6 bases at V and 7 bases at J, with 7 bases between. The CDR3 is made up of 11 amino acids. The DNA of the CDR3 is TGTGCCAGCTCTATCCAGAATGAGCAGTTCTTC. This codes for CASSIQNEQFF. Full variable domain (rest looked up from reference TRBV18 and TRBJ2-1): NAGVMQNPRHLVRRRGQEARLRCSPMKGHSHVYWYRQLPEEGLKFMVYLQKENIIDESGMPKERFSAEFPKEGPSILRIQQVVRGDSAAYFCASSIQNEQFFGPGTRLTVL.

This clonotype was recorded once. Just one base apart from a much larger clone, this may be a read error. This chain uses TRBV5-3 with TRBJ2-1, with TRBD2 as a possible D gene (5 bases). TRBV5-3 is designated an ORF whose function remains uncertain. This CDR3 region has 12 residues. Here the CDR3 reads CPRSCDYDEQFF. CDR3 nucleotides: TGTCCCAGAAGCTGCGACTACGATGAGCAGTTCTTC.

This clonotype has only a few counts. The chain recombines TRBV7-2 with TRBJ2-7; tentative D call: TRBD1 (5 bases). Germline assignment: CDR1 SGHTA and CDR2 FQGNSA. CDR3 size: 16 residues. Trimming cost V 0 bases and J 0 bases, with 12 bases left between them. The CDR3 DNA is TGTGCCAGCAGCTTAGCTTCCCAGGGAAGCTCCTACGAGCAGTACTTC. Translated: CASSLASQGSSYEQYF.

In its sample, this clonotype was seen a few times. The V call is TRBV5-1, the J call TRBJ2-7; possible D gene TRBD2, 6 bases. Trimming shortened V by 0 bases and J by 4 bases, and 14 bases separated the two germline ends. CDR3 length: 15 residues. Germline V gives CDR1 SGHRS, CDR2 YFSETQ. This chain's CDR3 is CASSLVSSREYEQYF. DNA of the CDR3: TGCGCCAGCAGCTTGGTTTCCAGCCGGGAGTACGAGCAGTACTTC.

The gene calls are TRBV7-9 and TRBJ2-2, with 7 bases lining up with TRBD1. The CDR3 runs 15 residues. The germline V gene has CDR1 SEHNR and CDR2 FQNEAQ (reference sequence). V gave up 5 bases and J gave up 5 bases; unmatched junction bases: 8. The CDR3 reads CASSPWTGATGELFF. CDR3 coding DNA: TGTGCCAGCAGCCCCTGGACAGGTGCTACCGGGGAGCTGTTTTTT.

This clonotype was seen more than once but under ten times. The CDR3 DNA follows: TGTGCCTGGAGTGTAAGTTCGGGGTACGAGCAGTACTTC. Its protein is CAWSVSSGYEQYF. The rearrangement joins TRBV30 to TRBJ2-7; TRBD2 might be the D (5 bases). Per germline, CDR1 GTSNPN and CDR2 SVGIG (reference sequence). Trimming removed 0 bases from V and 4 bases from J, with 10 bases in between. The CDR3 runs 13 residues.

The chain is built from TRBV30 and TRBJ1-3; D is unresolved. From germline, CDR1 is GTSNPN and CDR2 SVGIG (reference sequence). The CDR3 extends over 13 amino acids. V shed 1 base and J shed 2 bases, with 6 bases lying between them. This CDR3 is CAWSGTAGNTIYF. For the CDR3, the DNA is TGTGCCTGGAGTGGAACAGCTGGAAACACCATATATTTT.

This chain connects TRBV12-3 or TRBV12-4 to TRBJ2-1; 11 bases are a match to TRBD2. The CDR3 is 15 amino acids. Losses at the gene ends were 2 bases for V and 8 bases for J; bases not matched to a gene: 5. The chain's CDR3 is CASSLTGLADHEQFF. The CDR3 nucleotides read TGTGCCAGCAGTTTAACGGGACTAGCGGACCATGAGCAGTTCTTC.

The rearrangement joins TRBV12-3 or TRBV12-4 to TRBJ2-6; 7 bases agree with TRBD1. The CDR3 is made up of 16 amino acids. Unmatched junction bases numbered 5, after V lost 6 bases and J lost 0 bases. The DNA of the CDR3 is TGTGCCAGCAGGCCAGGGGGTTCCTCTGGGGCCAACGTCCTGACTTTC. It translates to CASRPGGSSGANVLTF.

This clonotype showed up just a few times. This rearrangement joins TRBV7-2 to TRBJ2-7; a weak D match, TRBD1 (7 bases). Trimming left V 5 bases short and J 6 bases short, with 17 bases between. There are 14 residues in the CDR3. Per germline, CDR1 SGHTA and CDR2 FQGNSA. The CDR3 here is CASSTRQGGSEQYF. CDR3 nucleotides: TGTGCCAGCAGCACCAGACAGGGAGGCAGCGAGCAGTACTTC.

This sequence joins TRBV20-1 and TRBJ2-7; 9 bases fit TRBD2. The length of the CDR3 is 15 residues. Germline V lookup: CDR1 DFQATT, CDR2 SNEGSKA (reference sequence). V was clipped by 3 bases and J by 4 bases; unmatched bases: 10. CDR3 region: CSARALNSGRYEQYF. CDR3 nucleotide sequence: TGCAGTGCTAGGGCGTTGAATAGCGGGAGATACGAGCAGTACTTC.

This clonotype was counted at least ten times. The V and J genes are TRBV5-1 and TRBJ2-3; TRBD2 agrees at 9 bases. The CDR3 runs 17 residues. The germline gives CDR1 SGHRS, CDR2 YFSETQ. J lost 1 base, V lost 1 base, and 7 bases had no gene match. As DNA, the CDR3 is TGCGCCAGCAGCTTGACGGTAGCGGGGGTTGGCACAGATACGCAGTATTTT. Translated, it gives CASSLTVAGVGTDTQYF.

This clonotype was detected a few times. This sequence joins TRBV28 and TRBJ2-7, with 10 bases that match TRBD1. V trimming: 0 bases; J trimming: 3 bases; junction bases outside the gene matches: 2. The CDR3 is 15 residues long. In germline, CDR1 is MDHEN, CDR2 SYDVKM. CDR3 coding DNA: TGTGCCAGCAGTTTATGGGGACAGGGGTTCTACGAGCAGTACTTC. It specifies CASSLWGQGFYEQYF.

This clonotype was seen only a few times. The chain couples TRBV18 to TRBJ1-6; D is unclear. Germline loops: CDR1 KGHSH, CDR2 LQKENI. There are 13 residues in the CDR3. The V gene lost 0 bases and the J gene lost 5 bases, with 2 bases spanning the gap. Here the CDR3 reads CASSPPNNSPLHF. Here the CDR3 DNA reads TGTGCCAGCTCACCACCGAATAATTCACCCCTCCACTTT.

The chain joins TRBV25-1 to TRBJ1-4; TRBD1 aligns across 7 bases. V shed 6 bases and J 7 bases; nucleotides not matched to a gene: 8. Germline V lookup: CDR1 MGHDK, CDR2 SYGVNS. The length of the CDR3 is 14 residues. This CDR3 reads CASSETGKIEKLFF. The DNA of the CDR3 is TGTGCCAGCAGCGAGACAGGGAAGATTGAAAAACTGTTTTTT. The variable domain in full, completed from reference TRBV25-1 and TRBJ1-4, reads EADIYQTPRYLVIGTGKKITLECSQTMGHDKMYWYQQDPGMELHLIHYSYGVNSTEKGDLSSESTVSRIRTEHFPLTLESARPSHTSQYLCASSETGKIEKLFFGSGTQLSVL.

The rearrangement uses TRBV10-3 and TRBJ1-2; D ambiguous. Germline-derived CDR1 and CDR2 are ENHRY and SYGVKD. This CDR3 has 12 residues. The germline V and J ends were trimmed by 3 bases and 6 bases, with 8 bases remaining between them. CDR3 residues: CAISENRNGYTF. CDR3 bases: TGTGCCATCAGTGAAAACCGGAATGGCTACACCTTC.

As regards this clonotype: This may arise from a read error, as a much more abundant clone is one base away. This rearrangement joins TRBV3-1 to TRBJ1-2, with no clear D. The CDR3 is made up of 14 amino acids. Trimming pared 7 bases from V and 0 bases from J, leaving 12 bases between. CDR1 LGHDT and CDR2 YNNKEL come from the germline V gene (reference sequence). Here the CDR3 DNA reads TGTGCCAGCACGAACGGGTCAGCTAACTATGGCTACACCTTC. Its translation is CASTNGSANYGYTF.

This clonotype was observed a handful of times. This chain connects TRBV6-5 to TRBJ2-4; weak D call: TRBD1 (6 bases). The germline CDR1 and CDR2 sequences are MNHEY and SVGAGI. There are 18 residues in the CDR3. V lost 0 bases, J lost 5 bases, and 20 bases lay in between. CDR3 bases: TGTGCCAGCAGTTACTCAAAGCGACAGGTTGGCATGGAAAACATTCAGTACTTC. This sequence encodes CASSYSKRQVGMENIQYF.

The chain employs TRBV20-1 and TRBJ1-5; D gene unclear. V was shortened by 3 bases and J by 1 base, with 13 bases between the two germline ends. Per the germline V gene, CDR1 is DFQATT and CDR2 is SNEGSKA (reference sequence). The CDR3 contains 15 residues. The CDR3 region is CSARGLMGSNQPQHF. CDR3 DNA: TGCAGTGCTAGGGGCCTTATGGGGAGCAATCAGCCCCAGCATTTT.

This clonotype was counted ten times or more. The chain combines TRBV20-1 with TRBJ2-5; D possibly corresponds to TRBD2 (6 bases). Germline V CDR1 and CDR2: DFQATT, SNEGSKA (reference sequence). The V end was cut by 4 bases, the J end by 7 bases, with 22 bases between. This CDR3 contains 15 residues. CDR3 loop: CSAIRAQGGAGTQYF. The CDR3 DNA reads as TGCAGTGCTATCCGGGCACAAGGAGGGGCTGGGACCCAGTACTTC.